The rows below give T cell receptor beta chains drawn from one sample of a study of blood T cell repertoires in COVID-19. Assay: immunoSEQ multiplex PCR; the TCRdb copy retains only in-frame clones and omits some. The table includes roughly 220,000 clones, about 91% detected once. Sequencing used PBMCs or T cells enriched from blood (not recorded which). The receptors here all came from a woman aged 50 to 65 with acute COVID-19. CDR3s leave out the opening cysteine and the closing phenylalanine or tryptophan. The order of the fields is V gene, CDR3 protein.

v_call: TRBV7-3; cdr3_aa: ASSRGQGSYSPLH
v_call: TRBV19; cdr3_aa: ASSTGTGRVNTEAF
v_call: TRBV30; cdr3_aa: AWSSLGQGQQTQY
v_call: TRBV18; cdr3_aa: ASSPPSRGETQY
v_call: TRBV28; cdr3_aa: ASSYRGLNEQY
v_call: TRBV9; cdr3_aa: ASSVGTLGTLNYGYT
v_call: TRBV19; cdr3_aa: ASRRQSNSPLH
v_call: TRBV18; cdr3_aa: ASSPRDRGNTIY
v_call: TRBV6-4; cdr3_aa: APPGQGPTNEKLF
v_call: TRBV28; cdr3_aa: ASSLAQRANYGYT
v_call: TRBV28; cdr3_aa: ASSRNGQGAGGYT
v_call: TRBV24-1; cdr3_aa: ATSDPGLAGPTGELF
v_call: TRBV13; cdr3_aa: ASRDSRIFYEQY
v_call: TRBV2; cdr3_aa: ASSGEGIQPQH
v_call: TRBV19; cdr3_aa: ASSTGLANEQF
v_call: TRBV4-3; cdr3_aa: ASSQPGNYGYT
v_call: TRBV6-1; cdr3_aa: ASSEGGHQPQH